The source of this T cell receptor beta chain is a study of T cell responses to AZD1222 COVID-19 vaccine. Overall study results and limits: The study sampled repertoires only after the peak T cell response. Mostly white British, mostly female donors; authors suggested clonal diversity may be underestimated. There were vaccine-associated CD4 TCRs across spike, dominant at 160-218 and 743-854.

TCRdb's copy holds only in-frame clones and misses some; the assay was immunoSEQ multiplex PCR. The sample consists of 56,000 or so clones, around 80% of them appearing once. Second doses that came at about 4 or about 12 weeks were put together. This CDR3 contains 15 residues. Germline CDR1 reads WSHSY; CDR2 reads SAAADI. V was clipped by 10 bases and J by 1 base, with 20 bases between them. For this clone: The antigen remains undetermined.

This sample comprised peripheral blood, obtained 28 days after the second AZD1222 dose. The J gene is TRBJ2-7, the V gene TRBV10-2, with D tentatively TRBD1 (6 bases). The clonotype comes from an adult who received the AZD1222 COVID-19 vaccine. The CDR3 loop reads CANKTGTHKSYEQYV. In DNA, the CDR3 is TGCGCCAATAAAACCGGGACACATAAGTCCTACGAGCAGTACGTC.